This paragraph reports one T cell receptor (beta chain). As yet, its antigen is unknown. The sample belongs to a study of T cells after posttransplantation cyclophosphamide. The CDR3 is made up of 13 amino acids. Trimming shortened V by 3 bases and J by 6 bases, and 9 bases separated the two germline ends. Germline V gene data show CDR1 as LNHDA and CDR2 as SQIVND (reference sequence). Study-level results: Donor CD8+ memory clones often dominated recipient blood repertoires at later times. TRB clonality was highly associated with recipient CMV seropositivity and reactivation.

The data were produced by immunoSEQ multiplex PCR, yet TCRdb's version contains in-frame clones alone and is incomplete. The repertoire has about 15,000 clones, over 60% of them found once; the top ten carry more than 0.95%. The material sequenced was memory CD4+ T cells sorted from PBMCs. The sequence was collected from a man aged 45 to 65. The chain couples TRBV19 to TRBJ2-4; maybe TRBD1 (5 bases). Written as DNA, the CDR3 is TGTGCCAGTAGTATTCAGGGTGGAAACATTCAGTACTTC. Encoded protein: CASSIQGGNIQYF.